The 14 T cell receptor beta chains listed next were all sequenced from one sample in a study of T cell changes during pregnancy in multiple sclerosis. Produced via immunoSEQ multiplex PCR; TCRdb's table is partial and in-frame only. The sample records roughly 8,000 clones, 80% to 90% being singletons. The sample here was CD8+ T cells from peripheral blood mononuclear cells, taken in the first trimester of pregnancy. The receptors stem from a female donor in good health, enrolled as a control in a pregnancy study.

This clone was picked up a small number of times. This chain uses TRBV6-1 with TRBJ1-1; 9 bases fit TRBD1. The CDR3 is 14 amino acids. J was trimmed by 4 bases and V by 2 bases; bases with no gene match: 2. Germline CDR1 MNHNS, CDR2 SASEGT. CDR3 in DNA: TGTGCCAGCAGTGAACCGACAGGGGGCACTGAAGCTTTCTTT. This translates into CASSEPTGGTEAFF.

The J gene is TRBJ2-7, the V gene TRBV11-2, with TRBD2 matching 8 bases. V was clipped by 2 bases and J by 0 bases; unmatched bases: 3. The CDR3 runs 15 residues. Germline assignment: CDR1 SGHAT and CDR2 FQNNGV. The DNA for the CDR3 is TGTGCCAGCAGCTTACCTAGCGGGCCCTCCTACGAGCAGTACTTC. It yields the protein CASSLPSGPSYEQYF.

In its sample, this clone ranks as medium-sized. CDR3 in amino acids: CASSRAGTGGFYGYTF. The CDR3 DNA sequence: TGCGCCAGCAGCCGAGCGGGGACAGGGGGTTTCTATGGCTACACCTTC. V gene TRBV5-1 combines with J gene TRBJ1-2, with 11 bases matching TRBD1. This CDR3 contains 16 residues. J gave up 4 bases and V 4 bases, and 9 bases lay outside the gene matches. The germline gives CDR1 SGHRS, CDR2 YFSETQ.

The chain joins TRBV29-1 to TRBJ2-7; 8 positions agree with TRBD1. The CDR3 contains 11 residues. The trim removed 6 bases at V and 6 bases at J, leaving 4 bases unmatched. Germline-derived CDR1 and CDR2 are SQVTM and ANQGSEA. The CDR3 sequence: CSVGTGSEQYF. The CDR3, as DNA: TGCAGCGTGGGGACAGGTAGCGAGCAGTACTTC.

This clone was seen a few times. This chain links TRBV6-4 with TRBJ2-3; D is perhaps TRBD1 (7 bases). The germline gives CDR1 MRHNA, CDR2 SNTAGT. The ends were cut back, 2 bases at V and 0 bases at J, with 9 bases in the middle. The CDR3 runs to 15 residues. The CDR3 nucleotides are TGTGCCAGCAGTGACCAGGGGGGTAGCACAGATACGCAGTATTTT. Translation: CASSDQGGSTDTQYF.

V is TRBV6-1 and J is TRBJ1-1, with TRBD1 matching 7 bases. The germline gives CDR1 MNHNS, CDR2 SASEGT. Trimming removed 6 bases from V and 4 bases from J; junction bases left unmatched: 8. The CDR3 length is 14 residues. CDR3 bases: TGTGCCAGCAGAATGACAGGGTTGAGCACTGAAGCTTTCTTT. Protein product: CASRMTGLSTEAFF.

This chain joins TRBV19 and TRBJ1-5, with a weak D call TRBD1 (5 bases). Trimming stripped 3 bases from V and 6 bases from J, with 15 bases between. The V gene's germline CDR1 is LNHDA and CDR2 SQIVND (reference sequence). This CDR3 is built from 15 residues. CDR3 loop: CASSIEGEAFQPQHF. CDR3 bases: TGTGCCAGTAGTATCGAAGGGGAGGCTTTTCAGCCCCAGCATTTT.

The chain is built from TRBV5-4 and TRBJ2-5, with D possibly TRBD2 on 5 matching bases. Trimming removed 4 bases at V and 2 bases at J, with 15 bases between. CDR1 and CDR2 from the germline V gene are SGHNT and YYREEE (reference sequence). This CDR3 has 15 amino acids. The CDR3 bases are TGTGCCAGCAGCCCCACCGGAGGAAAACAAGAGACCCAGTACTTC. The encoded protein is CASSPTGGKQETQYF. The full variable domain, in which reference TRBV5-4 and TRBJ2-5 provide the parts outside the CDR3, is ETGVTQSPTHLIKTRGQQVTLRCSSQSGHNTVSWYQQALGQGPQFIFQYYREEENGRGNFPPRFSGLQFPNYSSELNVNALELDDSALYLCASSPTGGKQETQYFGPGTRLLVL.

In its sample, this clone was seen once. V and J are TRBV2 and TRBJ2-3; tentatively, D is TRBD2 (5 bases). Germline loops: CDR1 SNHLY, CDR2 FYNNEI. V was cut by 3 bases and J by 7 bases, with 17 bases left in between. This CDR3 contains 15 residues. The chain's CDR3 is CASSEEEVEVYTQYF. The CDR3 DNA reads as TGTGCCAGCAGTGAGGAGGAGGTAGAAGTGTATACGCAGTATTTT. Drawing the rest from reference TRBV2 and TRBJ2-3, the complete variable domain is EPEVTQTPSHQVTQMGQEVILRCVPISNHLYFYWYRQILGQKVEFLVSFYNNEISEKSEIFDDQFSVERPDGSNFTLKIRSTKLEDSAMYFCASSEEEVEVYTQYFGPGTRLTVL.

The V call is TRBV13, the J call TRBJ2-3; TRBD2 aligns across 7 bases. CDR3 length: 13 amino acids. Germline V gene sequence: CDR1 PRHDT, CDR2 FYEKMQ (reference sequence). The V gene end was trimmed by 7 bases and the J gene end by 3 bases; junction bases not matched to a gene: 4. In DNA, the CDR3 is TGTGCCAGCACGGGCGGGAGAACAGATACGCAGTATTTT. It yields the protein CASTGGRTDTQYF.

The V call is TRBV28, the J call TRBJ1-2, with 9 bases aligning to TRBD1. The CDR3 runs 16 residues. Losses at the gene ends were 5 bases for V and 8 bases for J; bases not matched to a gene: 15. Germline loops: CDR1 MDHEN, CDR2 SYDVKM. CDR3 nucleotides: TGTGCCAGCAGTCCCCCACAGGGGGCTGGTTTAGGAGGCTACACCTTC. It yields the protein CASSPPQGAGLGGYTF.

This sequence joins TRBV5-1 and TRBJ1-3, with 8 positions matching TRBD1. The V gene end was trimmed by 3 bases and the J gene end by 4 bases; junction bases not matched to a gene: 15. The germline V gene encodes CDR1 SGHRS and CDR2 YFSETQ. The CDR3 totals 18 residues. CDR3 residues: CASSSRAVGQGTGNTIYF. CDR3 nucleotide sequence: TGCGCCAGCAGCTCACGGGCCGTAGGACAGGGAACAGGAAACACCATATATTTT.

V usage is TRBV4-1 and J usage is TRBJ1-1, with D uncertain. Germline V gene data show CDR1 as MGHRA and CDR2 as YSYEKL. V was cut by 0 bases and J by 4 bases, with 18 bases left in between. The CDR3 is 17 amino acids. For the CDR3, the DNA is TGCGCCAGCAGCCAAGATTCGGGAAGGGCAAGAGTCACTGAAGCTTTCTTT. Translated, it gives CASSQDSGRARVTEAFF.

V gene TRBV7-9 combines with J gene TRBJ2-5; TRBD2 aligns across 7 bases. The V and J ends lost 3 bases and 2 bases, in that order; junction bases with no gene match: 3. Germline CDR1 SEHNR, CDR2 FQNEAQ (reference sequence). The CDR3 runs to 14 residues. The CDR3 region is CASSLPGGQETQYF. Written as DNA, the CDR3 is TGTGCCAGCAGCTTGCCGGGAGGTCAAGAGACCCAGTACTTC.